What follows are 19 T cell receptor beta chains derived from one specimen sequenced in a study of blood T cell repertoires in COVID-19. The repertoire was sequenced with immunoSEQ multiplex PCR; TCRdb's copy has only in-frame clones and lacks some. The sample has 150,000 to 200,000 clones, approximately 79% seen once; the top ten hold around 3%. Specimen: peripheral blood. These receptor sequences come from a woman of 80 years or more with acute or convalescent COVID-19.

V is TRBV19 and J is TRBJ2-3; 8 positions match TRBD1. The CDR3 consists of 15 residues. V lost 7 bases to trimming and J lost 3 bases; unmatched junction nucleotides: 9. CDR1 LNHDA and CDR2 SQIVND come from the germline V gene (reference sequence). The CDR3: CASTRGQALTDTQYF. The CDR3 nucleotides read TGTGCCAGTACCCGGGGACAGGCCTTAACAGATACGCAGTATTTT.

The chain combines TRBV12-3 or TRBV12-4 with TRBJ2-1; the D gene is possibly TRBD2 (5 bases). The CDR3 spans 12 residues. The ends were cut back, 6 bases at V and 9 bases at J, with 12 bases in the middle. The CDR3 region is CASSPLRGEQFF. CDR3 coding DNA: TGTGCCAGCAGCCCGCTTCGGGGTGAGCAGTTCTTC.

The chain couples TRBV30 to TRBJ2-5; D not resolved. Germline V gene data show CDR1 as GTSNPN and CDR2 as SVGIG (reference sequence). Trimming removed 3 bases from V and 5 bases from J, with 16 bases in between. CDR3 length: 14 amino acids. The CDR3 bases are TGTGCCTGGAGGGCCCCGTTTGACGGGGAGACCCAGTACTTC. This sequence encodes CAWRAPFDGETQYF. The full variable domain, with the rest looked up from reference TRBV30 and TRBJ2-5, is SQTIHQWPATLVQPVGSPLSLECTVEGTSNPNLYWYRQAAGRGLQLLFYSVGIGQISSEVPQNLSASRPQDRQFILSSKKLLLSDSGFYLCAWRAPFDGETQYFGPGTRLLVL.

CDR3 sequence reads: CASSRASGSSREQYF. The CDR3 DNA follows: TGTGCCAGTAGTAGAGCTAGCGGGAGTTCTAGGGAGCAGTACTTC. This sequence joins TRBV19 and TRBJ2-7; 10 positions agree with TRBD2. The CDR3 sequence is 15 residues long. Losses at the gene ends were 4 bases for V and 7 bases for J; bases not matched to a gene: 10. The V gene's germline CDR1 is LNHDA and CDR2 SQIVND (reference sequence). The whole variable domain, filled in from reference TRBV19 and TRBJ2-7, reads DGGITQSPKYLFRKEGQNVTLSCEQNLNHDAMYWYRQDPGQGLRLIYYSQIVNDFQKGDIAEGYSVSREKKESFPLTVTSAQKNPTAFYLCASSRASGSSREQYFGPGTRLTVT.

This sequence joins TRBV3-1 (or the pseudogene TRBV3-2) and TRBJ2-7, with 13 bases that match TRBD2. With V trimmed by 4 bases and J by 3 bases, 0 bases remained unmatched. Germline V CDR1 and CDR2: LGHDT, YNNKEL (reference sequence). The CDR3 runs to 14 residues. The CDR3 DNA reads TGTGCCAGCAGCCGGACTAGCGGGAGCTACGAGCAGTACTTC. Amino acids: CASSRTSGSYEQYF.

Only one count was recorded for this clone. This chain uses TRBV28 with TRBJ1-3, with 7 bases that match TRBD1. Germline V gene sequence: CDR1 MDHEN, CDR2 SYDVKM. CDR3 length: 11 residues. Trimming took 7 bases from V and 15 from J; bases not matched to a gene: 9. CDR3 sequence reads: CASILGTDTYF. Written as DNA, the CDR3 is TGTGCCAGCATCCTCGGGACAGATACATATTTT.

Only a few counts were recorded for this clone. Other DNA sequences of this sample code for an identical CDR3. The chain couples TRBV19 to TRBJ1-1, with 7 bases matching TRBD1. With V trimmed by 5 bases and J by 0 bases, 0 bases remained unmatched. This CDR3 region has 13 residues. Germline loops: CDR1 LNHDA, CDR2 SQIVND (reference sequence). CDR3 in amino acids: CASSDRVNTEAFF. In nucleotides, the CDR3 is TGTGCCAGTAGTGACAGGGTGAACACTGAAGCTTTCTTT. Supplemented by reference TRBV19 and TRBJ1-1, the full variable domain reads DGGITQSPKYLFRKEGQNVTLSCEQNLNHDAMYWYRQDPGQGLRLIYYSQIVNDFQKGDIAEGYSVSREKKESFPLTVTSAQKNPTAFYLCASSDRVNTEAFFGQGTRLTVV.

The V and J genes are TRBV28 and TRBJ1-1; no firm D call. The germline V gene has CDR1 MDHEN and CDR2 SYDVKM. CDR3 size: 15 residues. With 4 bases removed from V and 2 bases from J, the gap between germline ends came to 14 bases. The CDR3 DNA sequence: TGTGCCAGCAGTTCCCCCCCGGGTAGTAACACTGAAGCTTTCTTT. Translation: CASSSPPGSNTEAFF.

The chain recombines TRBV27 with TRBJ1-6, with 7 bases that match TRBD1. V lost 7 bases to trimming and J lost 5 bases; unmatched junction nucleotides: 5. The CDR3 is 14 amino acids. Germline V gene data show CDR1 as MNHEY and CDR2 as SMNVEV (reference sequence). CDR3 sequence (DNA): TGTGCCAGCAACCGACAGGGCCATAATTCACCCCTCCACTTT. Protein: CASNRQGHNSPLHF.

The genes are TRBV19 and TRBJ1-2, with 12 bases lining up with TRBD1. Germline CDR1 and CDR2: LNHDA and SQIVND (reference sequence). V lost 3 bases, J lost 6 bases, and 8 bases stayed unmatched. The CDR3 has 16 residues. The CDR3 DNA follows: TGTGCCAGTAGTATTCCTCCGGGACAGGGGGCCGATGGCTACACCTTC. Protein: CASSIPPGQGADGYTF.

This sequence joins TRBV18 and TRBJ2-1; the D is unclear. Deletions cut 1 base from V and 7 bases from J, with 8 bases between. This CDR3 has 13 amino acids. Germline assignment: CDR1 KGHSH and CDR2 LQKENI. DNA of the CDR3: TGTGCCAGCTCACCACTTAGCATTAATGAGCAGTTCTTC. Amino acids: CASSPLSINEQFF.

The V call is TRBV19, the J call TRBJ2-7; a possible D gene is TRBD1 (6 bases). V lost 3 bases and J 1 base, leaving 19 bases between the germline ends. CDR1 LNHDA and CDR2 SQIVND come from the germline V gene (reference sequence). CDR3 size: 17 residues. The CDR3 sequence is CASSIIPRQAPSYEQYF. The CDR3 nucleotides read TGTGCCAGTAGTATCATCCCAAGACAGGCGCCATCCTACGAGCAGTACTTC.

The V gene is TRBV5-6, the J gene TRBJ2-2; D not certain. This CDR3 has 15 amino acids. V gave up 1 base and J gave up 4 bases, with 11 bases separating them. Germline V CDR1 and CDR2: SGHDT, YYEEEE. CDR3 DNA: TGTGCCAGCAGCTTGTTCGGGTCGCCCACCGGGGAGCTGTTTTTT. Amino acid sequence: CASSLFGSPTGELFF.

V usage is TRBV19 and J usage is TRBJ1-2; 7 bases match TRBD1. The CDR3 sequence is 16 residues long. Per germline, CDR1 LNHDA and CDR2 SQIVND (reference sequence). Losses at the gene ends were 8 bases for V and 6 bases for J; bases not matched to a gene: 18. DNA for the CDR3: TGTGCCAGTCGTTCCGGGACAGTTCCCTACCGCCATGGCTACACCTTC. Translating gives CASRSGTVPYRHGYTF.

The chain couples TRBV27 to TRBJ2-5, with TRBD2 matching over 8 bases. Germline V lookup: CDR1 MNHEY, CDR2 SMNVEV (reference sequence). After removal of 5 bases from V and 4 bases from J, the junction contained 6 bases not matched to a gene. The CDR3 has 14 residues. The CDR3 sequence: CASSRAGVGETQYF. CDR3 in DNA: TGTGCCAGCAGTCGAGCGGGAGTGGGAGAGACCCAGTACTTC.

The chain carries TRBV24-1 and TRBJ2-1; 13 nucleotides match TRBD2. The CDR3 extends over 15 amino acids. Germline trimming cut 10 bases from V and 1 base from J; bases unmatched to any gene: 3. CDR1 and CDR2 (germline): KGHDR, SFDVKD. The CDR3 loop is CATQGLAGSYNEQFF. CDR3 DNA sequence: TGTGCCACTCAGGGACTAGCGGGATCCTACAATGAGCAGTTCTTC.

This clone appeared many times. The chain employs TRBV9 and TRBJ1-3; possible D gene TRBD1, 5 bases. Germline CDR1 is SGDLS and CDR2 is YYNGEE. CDR3 size: 17 residues. Trimming left V 4 bases short and J 0 bases short, with 17 bases between. The CDR3 DNA reads as TGTGCCAGCAGCTCCCAGCCGGACACATACTCTGGAAACACCATATATTTT. Translated, it gives CASSSQPDTYSGNTIYF.

The genes are TRBV5-8 and TRBJ1-3; D uncertain. The CDR3 consists of 15 residues. V was cut by 0 bases and J by 0 bases, with 7 bases left in between. Germline V lookup: CDR1 SGHTS, CDR2 YDEGEE. CDR3 DNA sequence: TGTGCCAGCAGCTTGGTCTCCAGCTCTGGAAACACCATATATTTT. This translates into CASSLVSSSGNTIYF.

The J gene is TRBJ1-3, the V gene TRBV28; a weak D match, TRBD1 (5 bases). The CDR3 has 17 amino acids. Germline CDR1 reads MDHEN; CDR2 reads SYDVKM. V was pared by 6 bases and J by 0 bases, with 18 bases between. CDR3 bases: TGTGCCAGCAGCTTAGGTACAGGAGTACACTCTGGAAACACCATATATTTT. Protein product: CASSLGTGVHSGNTIYF.